What follows are 28 T cell receptor beta chains derived from one specimen sequenced in a study of early T cells in non-severe SARS-CoV-2 infection. TCRdb itself ran the 5' RACE reads through MiXCR, one entry per CDR3 protein. The top ten hold 4% to 6% of the sample, which has tens of thousands of distinct CDR3 sequences, around 14% seen once. Sequenced: whole blood. The receptors originated from an adult who was a healthcare worker with PCR-confirmed SARS-CoV-2 infection or an uninfected control (not recorded which).

The V call is TRBV10-3, the J call TRBJ1-6, with 10 nucleotides matching TRBD1. This CDR3 is 14 amino acids long. CDR1 ENHRY and CDR2 SYGVKD come from the germline V gene. V dropped 6 bases and J dropped 9; count of bases not matched to a gene: 5. CDR3 region: CAIRAGQGFSPLHF. In DNA form, the CDR3 reads TGTGCCATCAGGGCGGGACAGGGGTTTTCACCCCTCCACTTT.

The chain employs TRBV11-2 and TRBJ2-6; maybe TRBD1 (5 bases). The V end was cut by 0 bases, the J end by 0 bases, with 12 bases between. The CDR3 is made up of 18 amino acids. Germline loops: CDR1 SGHAT, CDR2 FQNNGV. CDR3: CASSLEGARISGANVLTF. In nucleotides, the CDR3 is TGTGCCAGCAGCTTAGAAGGGGCCAGGATCTCTGGGGCCAACGTCCTGACTTTC.

The V and J genes are TRBV30 and TRBJ2-5, with TRBD2 identical over 11 bases. The CDR3 consists of 15 residues. The germline gives CDR1 GTSNPN, CDR2 SVGIG (reference sequence). The trim removed 2 bases at V and 0 bases at J, leaving 2 bases unmatched. The CDR3 sequence: CAWSLTSGNQETQYF. The CDR3 DNA reads as TGTGCCTGGAGTCTGACTAGCGGGAACCAAGAGACCCAGTACTTC.

The V call is TRBV5-1, the J call TRBJ2-7; 8 bases are shared with TRBD1. Germline CDR1 and CDR2: SGHRS and YFSETQ. With 4 bases clipped from V and 9 bases from J, the junction kept 15 bases outside the gene matches. There are 15 residues in the CDR3. CDR3 region: CASSRSGTGPVGQYF. Written as DNA, the CDR3 is TGCGCCAGCAGCCGCTCTGGGACAGGACCAGTCGGGCAGTACTTC.

The V call is TRBV2, the J call TRBJ2-4; D is ambiguous. Looked up from germline, CDR1 is SNHLY and CDR2 is FYNNEI. Trimming left V 5 bases short and J 2 bases short, with 13 bases between. The CDR3 is 15 residues long. As DNA, the CDR3 is TGTGCCAGCAGTCCAAGCAGGACCTCCAAAAACATTCAGTACTTC. Its protein product is CASSPSRTSKNIQYF.

The V and J genes are TRBV7-2 and TRBJ2-3, with D tentatively TRBD2 (6 bases). This CDR3 is 17 amino acids long. V was pared by 1 base and J by 10 bases, with 24 bases between. Germline V gene sequence: CDR1 SGHTA, CDR2 FQGNSA. CDR3 in DNA: TGTGCCAGCAGCTTAGTTGCCCACAGGCGGGGTATATACTCGCAGTATTTT. This codes for CASSLVAHRRGIYSQYF.

This clonotype has a handful of counts. V and J are TRBV29-1 and TRBJ2-1; 12 nucleotides align to TRBD2. Looked up from germline, CDR1 is SQVTM and CDR2 is ANQGSEA. The J segment lost 9 bases and the V segment lost 4 bases, leaving 10 bases of the junction unmatched. The length of the CDR3 is 15 residues. The CDR3 region is CSVASGLAGFSEQFF. In DNA, the CDR3 is TGCAGCGTTGCTTCGGGACTAGCGGGTTTTAGTGAGCAGTTCTTC.

This clonotype has at least ten counts. This chain joins TRBV29-1 and TRBJ2-7; 7 bases match TRBD2. There are 12 residues in the CDR3. The germline gives CDR1 SQVTM, CDR2 ANQGSEA. Germline trimming cut 5 bases from V and 4 bases from J; bases unmatched to any gene: 5. CDR3 sequence reads: CSVSLGGYEQYF. Here the CDR3 DNA reads TGCAGCGTTTCCTTGGGGGGGTACGAGCAGTACTTC.

V and J are TRBV10-3 and TRBJ2-7; no reliable D call. This CDR3 has 13 residues. With 7 bases removed from V and 1 base from J, the gap between germline ends came to 11 bases. In germline, CDR1 is ENHRY, CDR2 SYGVKD. The DNA for the CDR3 is TGTGCCATCAAATCAGAGAATTCCTACGAGCAGTACTTC. As protein: CAIKSENSYEQYF.

The table lists this clonotype with a few counts. The V and J genes are TRBV18 and TRBJ2-3, with 7 nucleotides matching TRBD1. This CDR3 is 16 amino acids long. Trimming removed 2 bases from V and 8 bases from J; junction bases left unmatched: 13. The germline CDR1 and CDR2 sequences are KGHSH and LQKENI. The CDR3 DNA follows: TGTGCCAGCTCACCAGGTTCGCCCAACGCAGGGGGTACGCAGTATTTT. Residues: CASSPGSPNAGGTQYF.

This clonotype has ten or more counts. The CDR3 DNA sequence: TGTGCCAGCAGTGAGGGGACAGGGCACACCGGGGAGCTGTTTTTT. Its translation: CASSEGTGHTGELFF. The J gene is TRBJ2-2, the V gene TRBV25-1; 9 nucleotides agree with TRBD1. This CDR3 is 15 amino acids long. The germline CDR1 and CDR2 sequences are MGHDK and SYGVNS. Trimming cost V 3 bases and J 3 bases; bases outside gene matches: 2.

This clonotype was recorded many times. The gene calls are TRBV6-5 and TRBJ1-5; D is ambiguous. The ends were cut back, 6 bases at V and 0 bases at J, with 6 bases in the middle. The CDR3 consists of 13 residues. The V gene's germline CDR1 is MNHEY and CDR2 SVGAGI. CDR3 in DNA: TGTGCCAGCAGCGACCTTAGCAATCAGCCCCAGCATTTT. Translation: CASSDLSNQPQHF.

The sample holds many counts of this clonotype. The chain is built from TRBV7-2 and TRBJ1-2; perhaps TRBD1 as D (6 bases). V lost 5 bases, J lost 5 bases, and 18 bases lay in between. The germline gives CDR1 SGHTA, CDR2 FQGNSA. CDR3 length: 15 residues. This chain's CDR3 is CASSITPGTPYGYTF. The CDR3 DNA is TGTGCCAGCAGCATCACCCCCGGGACACCATATGGCTACACCTTC.

On this clonotype itself: Being one base from a much bigger clone, this may be a read error. The J gene is TRBJ2-7, the V gene TRBV10-3, with D tentatively TRBD1 or TRBD2 (6 bases each). The CDR3 has 11 amino acids. CDR1 is ENHRY, CDR2 SYGVKD, per germline. The CDR3 protein is CAIRQGGELYF. CDR3 coding DNA: TGTGCCATCAGACAGGGAGGCGAGCTGTACTTC.

This clonotype was seen many times. The V call is TRBV6-1, the J call TRBJ2-5; maybe TRBD2 (6 bases). CDR3 length: 16 amino acids. CDR1 MNHNS and CDR2 SASEGT come from the germline V gene. Trimming shortened V by 2 bases and J by 5 bases, and 18 bases separated the two germline ends. CDR3 region: CASSENFPGATETQYF. Here the CDR3 DNA reads TGTGCCAGCAGTGAAAACTTTCCGGGAGCCACGGAGACCCAGTACTTC.

V usage is TRBV21-1 and J usage is TRBJ2-1. TRBV21-1 is assigned pseudogene status. The CDR3 has 17 amino acids. CDR3 loop: CASSKSYSMSSYNEQFF. DNA of the CDR3: TGTGCCAGCAGCAAATCCTACTCGATGAGCTCCTACAATGAGCAGTTCTTC.

This clonotype was counted ten times or more. V usage is TRBV7-9 and J usage is TRBJ2-1, with 13 positions matching TRBD2. CDR1 is SEHNR, CDR2 FQNEAQ, per germline (reference sequence). V dropped 4 bases and J dropped 8; count of bases not matched to a gene: 14. The CDR3 has 18 residues. The CDR3 reads CASSSMTSGGTASDEQFF. The CDR3 DNA sequence: TGTGCCAGCAGCTCCATGACTAGCGGGGGGACTGCCTCAGATGAGCAGTTCTTC.

This clonotype was seen ten or more times. This sequence joins TRBV5-6 and TRBJ2-1; TRBD2 agrees at 9 bases. The CDR3 is 15 amino acids. Germline CDR1 SGHDT, CDR2 YYEEEE. V was clipped by 0 bases and J by 9 bases; unmatched bases: 7. The CDR3 DNA sequence: TGTGCCAGCAGCTTGGAAGGCGGGGGGGCCCCTGAGCAGTTCTTC. The encoded protein is CASSLEGGGAPEQFF.

This clonotype was counted a few times. V gene TRBV7-9 combines with J gene TRBJ1-1; 8 bases map to TRBD1. Germline CDR1 and CDR2: SEHNR and FQNEAQ (reference sequence). V shed 3 bases, J shed 4 bases, and the junction held 7 bases outside the gene matches. This CDR3 is 15 amino acids long. The CDR3: CASSFQGALGTEAFF. CDR3 sequence (DNA): TGTGCCAGCAGCTTTCAGGGGGCCCTGGGCACTGAAGCTTTCTTT.

The gene calls are TRBV20-1 and TRBJ2-2, with unresolved D. Germline V gives CDR1 DFQATT, CDR2 SNEGSKA (reference sequence). CDR3 length: 12 residues. The CDR3 DNA sequence: TGCACTCTGAGGCGTGGTACCGGGGAGCTGTTTTTT. Protein: CTLRRGTGELFF.

The rearrangement links TRBV7-9 to TRBJ2-1; 8 bases line up with TRBD2. CDR1 is SEHNR, CDR2 FQNEAQ, per germline (reference sequence). The CDR3 consists of 16 residues. J gave up 5 bases and V 5 bases, and 11 bases lay outside the gene matches. CDR3 nucleotides: TGTGCCAGCAGCCGGGGGCGCGGGAGGACCGACAATGAGCAGTTCTTC. This encodes CASSRGRGRTDNEQFF.

This clonotype was counted only a few times. The CDR3 here is CASSERLSLEQYF. Here the CDR3 DNA reads TGCGCCAGCAGTGAGAGACTATCCCTGGAGCAGTACTTC. The chain is built from TRBV10-1 and TRBJ2-7; the D gene is possibly TRBD2 (5 bases). This CDR3 has 13 residues. Trimming cost V 2 bases and J 7 bases, with 12 bases left between them. CDR1 is WNHNN and CDR2 is SYGVQD in the germline V gene (reference sequence).

There are a few counts of this clonotype. V gene TRBV9 combines with J gene TRBJ1-1; D unclear. Trimming removed 1 base at V and 1 base at J, with 5 bases between. Looked up from germline, CDR1 is SGDLS and CDR2 is YYNGEE. The CDR3 consists of 13 residues. The CDR3 nucleotides are TGTGCCAGCAGCGTATGGGGGAACACTGAAGCTTTCTTT. Its translation: CASSVWGNTEAFF.

The V call is TRBV7-9, the J call TRBJ2-1; 9 nucleotides agree with TRBD1. This CDR3 comprises 14 residues. The germline gives CDR1 SEHNR, CDR2 FQNEAQ (reference sequence). After removal of 2 bases from V and 8 bases from J, the junction contained 4 bases not matched to a gene. In DNA form, the CDR3 reads TGTGCCAGCAGCTTACGACAGGGGGGACATGAGCAGTTCTTC. Translating gives CASSLRQGGHEQFF.

This clonotype was counted between two and nine times. The J gene is TRBJ1-3, the V gene TRBV10-3; D ambiguous. There are 12 residues in the CDR3. Germline assignment: CDR1 ENHRY and CDR2 SYGVKD. Between the trimmed V and J ends, which lost 3 bases and 4 bases, there was a span of 4 bases. The CDR3: CAISEGGNTIYF. In DNA, the CDR3 is TGTGCCATCAGTGAAGGGGGAAACACCATATATTTT.

The chain is built from TRBV27 and TRBJ2-2; D unclear. Germline CDR1 and CDR2: MNHEY and SMNVEV (reference sequence). This CDR3 region has 13 residues. The germline V and J ends were trimmed by 2 bases and 5 bases, with 6 bases remaining between them. DNA of the CDR3: TGTGCCAGCAGTTTAATGATGACCGGGGAGCTGTTTTTT. Encoded protein: CASSLMMTGELFF.

This clonotype was observed many times. J is TRBJ1-5 and V is TRBV12-3 or TRBV12-4; perhaps TRBD1 as D (5 bases). The CDR3 is made up of 14 amino acids. The V gene lost 3 bases and the J gene lost 4 bases, with 10 bases spanning the gap. The CDR3: CASSLGGVNQPQHF. The DNA for the CDR3 is TGTGCCAGCAGTTTGGGGGGAGTGAATCAGCCCCAGCATTTT.

This clonotype was seen more than once but under ten times. The chain uses TRBV20-1 and TRBJ2-3; 9 nucleotides agree with TRBD2. Germline lookup yields CDR1 DFQATT and CDR2 SNEGSKA (reference sequence). V lost 3 bases and J lost 2; bases outside the gene matches: 9. CDR3 size: 16 residues. The CDR3 spells CSASLNSGSFTDTQYF. The CDR3 nucleotides read TGCAGTGCTAGTTTAAATAGCGGGAGTTTCACAGATACGCAGTATTTT.